This passage covers 9 T cell receptor beta chains from one sample sequenced in a study of T cell repertoires in cytomegalovirus infection. Their cognate antigens are unknown. MiXCR was run by TCRdb on the reads, yielding one entry per CDR3 protein. Of some 500,000 distinct CDR3 sequences in the sample, 35% to 50% were seen once. The starting material was cultured PBMCs, obtained from culture after CMV antigen stimulation. These receptors were taken from a human donor in good health (CMV status not recorded). Some clones in this sample may be carry-over from other donors' samples.

The CDR3 reads CASSEALFPADLEQYF. The CDR3 nucleotides are TGTGCCAGCAGTGAAGCGCTTTTCCCCGCAGACCTCGAGCAGTACTTC. This chain connects TRBV2 to TRBJ2-7; the D is unclear. The CDR3 extends over 16 amino acids. The V end was cut by 0 bases, the J end by 6 bases, with 18 bases between. The germline V gene has CDR1 SNHLY and CDR2 FYNNEI.

This sequence joins TRBV6-8 and TRBJ2-5; D gene ambiguous. This CDR3 is 14 amino acids long. Germline lookup yields CDR1 MNHGY and CDR2 SAAAGT. V gave up 0 bases and J gave up 2 bases, with 7 bases separating them. The CDR3 DNA reads as TGTGCCAGCAGTTACTCTCGGAAACAAGAGACCCAGTACTTC. Translation gives CASSYSRKQETQYF.

As DNA, the CDR3 is TGTGCTAGTGGTTTGGAGGGGGGTCAGCCCCAGCATTTT. It encodes CASGLEGGQPQHF. The V call is TRBV12-5, the J call TRBJ1-5; perhaps TRBD1 as D (6 bases). Germline V gene lookup returns CDR1 LGHNT and CDR2 FRNRAP. The CDR3 contains 13 residues. V lost 1 base to trimming and J lost 6 bases, with 7 bases between them.

This clonotype was picked up many times. The J gene is TRBJ2-3, the V gene TRBV7-2, with D hard to call. Germline CDR1 SGHTA, CDR2 FQGNSA. The V and J ends lost 3 bases and 7 bases respectively, with 5 bases between them. CDR3 length equals 11 residues. The CDR3 region has the DNA TGTGCCAGCAGCTTGGCTAATACGCAGTATTTT. Protein sequence: CASSLANTQYF.

The chain uses TRBV4-3 and TRBJ2-7; D remains ambiguous. This CDR3 has 13 residues. Germline V gene data show CDR1 as LGHNA and CDR2 as YSLEER. The V and J ends lost 4 bases and 3 bases respectively, with 10 bases between them. CDR3 residues: CASSLTPDYEQYF. The CDR3 nucleotides are TGCGCCAGCAGCCTGACTCCAGACTACGAGCAGTACTTC.

This clonotype was observed a few times. The chain combines TRBV12-3 or TRBV12-4 with TRBJ1-5; D possibly corresponds to TRBD1 (5 bases). The CDR3 has 16 amino acids. Trimming removed 3 bases at V and 6 bases at J, with 18 bases between. DNA for the CDR3: TGTGCCAGCAGTTTCCGGGCGGGGGGTGCGTCTCAGCCCCAGCATTTT. Translation: CASSFRAGGASQPQHF.

This clonotype has only a few counts. This rearrangement joins TRBV28 to TRBJ2-5, with D unresolved. Germline V CDR1 and CDR2: MDHEN, SYDVKM. The CDR3 consists of 15 residues. V shed 3 bases and J shed 0 bases, with 11 bases lying between them. The CDR3 DNA sequence: TGTGCCAGCAGTTTCGTCACCCGCTACCAAGAGACCCAGTACTTC. Translated, it gives CASSFVTRYQETQYF.

This chain connects TRBV7-8 to TRBJ2-1, with TRBD2 identical over 8 bases. Germline trimming cut 5 bases from V and 8 bases from J; bases unmatched to any gene: 11. The CDR3 is 15 amino acids. Germline V gene sequence: CDR1 SGHVS, CDR2 FQNEAQ. The CDR3 DNA is TGTGCCAGCAGCCCAACTAGCGGTGCAGGCGATGAGCAGTTCTTC. It specifies CASSPTSGAGDEQFF. Based on the CDR3 plus reference TRBV7-8 and TRBJ2-1, the full variable domain is GAGVSQSPRYKVAKRGQDVALRCDPISGHVSLFWYQQALGQGPEFLTYFQNEAQLDKSGLPSDRFFAERPEGSVSTLKIQRTQQEDSAVYLCASSPTSGAGDEQFFGPGTRLTVL.

This chain joins TRBV2 and TRBJ2-2; D not resolved. V lost 4 bases and J 4 bases, leaving 7 bases between the germline ends. Germline lookup yields CDR1 SNHLY and CDR2 FYNNEI. This CDR3 is built from 13 residues. The CDR3 reads CASSGLLTGELFF. The DNA of the CDR3 is TGTGCCAGCAGTGGGCTTCTCACCGGGGAGCTGTTTTTT.